This TCR beta chain was profiled in a study of cytomegalovirus exposure and HLA in healthy donors. Broader study findings: Previous analysis showed most TCR beta V segments were productive about 87% or about 30% of the time. Later analysis showed TCR association rates varying by HLA locus, highest for DRB1 and lowest for HLA-C. A link between a missense DCLRE1C variant and TCR beta V- and J-gene trimming emerged from a later analysis. V segments that were indistinguishable, TRBV6-2 and TRBV6-3 among them, were omitted from analysis.

Regarding this clone: Its cognate antigen is unknown.

The primer mix had 60 Vbeta and 13 Jbeta primers. Assay used: immunoSEQ multiplex PCR; TCRdb lists only in-frame clones, some missing. Of about 140,000 clones in the sample, 73% were seen once. Trimming took 0 bases from V and 2 from J, leaving 8 bases between them. This CDR3 is 14 amino acids long. Germline assignment: CDR1 SGHNT and CDR2 YYREEE (reference sequence). The J gene is TRBJ2-5, the V gene TRBV5-4; D remains unclear. The origin of this receptor is a human donor in good health. The specimen sequenced was PBMCs. CDR3 bases: TGTGCCAGCAGCTTGGTCGCTAGACAAGAGACCCAGTACTTC. Translated, it gives CASSLVARQETQYF.